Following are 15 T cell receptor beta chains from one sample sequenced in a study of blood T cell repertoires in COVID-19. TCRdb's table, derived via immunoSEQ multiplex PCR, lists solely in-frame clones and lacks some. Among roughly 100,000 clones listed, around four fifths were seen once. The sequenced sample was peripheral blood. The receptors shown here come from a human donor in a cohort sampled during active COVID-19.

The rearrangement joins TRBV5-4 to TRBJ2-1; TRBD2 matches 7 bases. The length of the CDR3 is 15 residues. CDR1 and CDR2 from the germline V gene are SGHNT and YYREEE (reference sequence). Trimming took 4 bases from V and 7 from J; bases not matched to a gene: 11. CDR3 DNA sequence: TGTGCCAGCAGCCCCCCCAGCGGGGCAGGTAATGAGCAGTTCTTC. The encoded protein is CASSPPSGAGNEQFF.

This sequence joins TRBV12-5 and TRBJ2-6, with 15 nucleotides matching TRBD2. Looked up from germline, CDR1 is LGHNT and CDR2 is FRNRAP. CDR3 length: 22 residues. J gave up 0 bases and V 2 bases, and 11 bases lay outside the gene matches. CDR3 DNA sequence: TGTGCTAGTGGTTTGCAGGCAGGGACTAGCGGGGGGCTGAGCTCTGGGGCCAACGTCCTGACTTTC. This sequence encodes CASGLQAGTSGGLSSGANVLTF.

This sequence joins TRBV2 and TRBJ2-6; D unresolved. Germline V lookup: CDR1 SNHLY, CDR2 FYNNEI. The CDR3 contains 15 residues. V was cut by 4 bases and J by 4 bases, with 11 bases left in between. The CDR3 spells CASSGGGFGANVLTF. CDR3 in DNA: TGTGCCAGCAGTGGTGGTGGCTTCGGGGCCAACGTCCTGACTTTC.

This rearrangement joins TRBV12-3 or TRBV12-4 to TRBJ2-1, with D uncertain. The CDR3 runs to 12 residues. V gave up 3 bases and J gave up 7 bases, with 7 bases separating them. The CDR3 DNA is TGTGCCAGCAGTTTTGTACAGAATGAGCAGTTCTTC. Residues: CASSFVQNEQFF.

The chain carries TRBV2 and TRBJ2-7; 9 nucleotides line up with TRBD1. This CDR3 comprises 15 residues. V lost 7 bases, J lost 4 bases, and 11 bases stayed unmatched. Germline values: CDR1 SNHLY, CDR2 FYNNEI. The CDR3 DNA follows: TGTGCCAGCAAATTACCGACAGGGGGAAAGTACGAGCAGTACTTC. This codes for CASKLPTGGKYEQYF.

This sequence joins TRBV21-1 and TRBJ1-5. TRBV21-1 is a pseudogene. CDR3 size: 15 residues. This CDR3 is CASPGEFYSNQPQHF. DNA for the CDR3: TGTGCCAGCCCGGGAGAATTCTATAGCAATCAGCCCCAGCATTTT.

CDR3 region: CASSGAGGRVEQYF. In nucleotides, the CDR3 is TGTGCCAGCAGTGGGGCAGGAGGTCGGGTCGAGCAGTACTTC. The chain joins TRBV2 to TRBJ2-7; weak D call: TRBD2 (5 bases). Trimming shortened V by 4 bases and J by 6 bases, and 16 bases separated the two germline ends. Germline V lookup: CDR1 SNHLY, CDR2 FYNNEI. This CDR3 contains 14 residues.

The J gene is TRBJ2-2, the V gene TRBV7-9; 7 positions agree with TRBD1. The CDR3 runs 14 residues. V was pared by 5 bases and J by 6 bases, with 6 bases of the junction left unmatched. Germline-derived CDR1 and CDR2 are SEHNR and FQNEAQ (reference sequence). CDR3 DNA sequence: TGTGCCAGCAGCACCAACACAGGGGCCGGGGAGCTGTTTTTT. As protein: CASSTNTGAGELFF.

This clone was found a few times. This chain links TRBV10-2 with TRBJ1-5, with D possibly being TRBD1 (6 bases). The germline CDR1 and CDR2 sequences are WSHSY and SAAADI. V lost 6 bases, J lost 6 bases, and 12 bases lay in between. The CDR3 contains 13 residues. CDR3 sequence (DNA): TGCGCCAGCAGACAGGGTTCGGGTCAGCCCCAGCATTTT. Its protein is CASRQGSGQPQHF.

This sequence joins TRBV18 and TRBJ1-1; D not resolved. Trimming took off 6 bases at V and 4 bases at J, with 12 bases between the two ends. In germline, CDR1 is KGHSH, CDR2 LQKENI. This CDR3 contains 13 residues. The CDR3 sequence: CASSQQLGTEAFF. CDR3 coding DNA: TGTGCCAGCTCGCAACAGCTGGGCACTGAAGCTTTCTTT.

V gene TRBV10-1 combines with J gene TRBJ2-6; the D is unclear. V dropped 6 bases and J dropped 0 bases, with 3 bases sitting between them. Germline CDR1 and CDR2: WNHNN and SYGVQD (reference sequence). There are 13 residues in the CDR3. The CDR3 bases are TGCGCCAGCAGCCTCTCTGGGGCCAACGTCCTGACTTTC. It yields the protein CASSLSGANVLTF.

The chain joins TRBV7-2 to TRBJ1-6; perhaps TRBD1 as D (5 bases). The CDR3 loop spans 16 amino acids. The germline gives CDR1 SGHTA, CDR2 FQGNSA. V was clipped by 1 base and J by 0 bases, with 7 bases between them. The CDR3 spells CASSLDRSSYNSPLHF. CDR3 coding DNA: TGTGCCAGCAGCTTAGACAGGAGCTCCTATAATTCACCCCTCCACTTT.

The CDR3 DNA reads TGTGCCATACGGCGTCAGGGCGGGGTCGGGGAGCTGTTTTTT. This encodes CAIRRQGGVGELFF. This chain joins TRBV7-8 and TRBJ2-2; D is perhaps TRBD2 (6 bases). CDR3 size: 14 residues. CDR1 is SGHVS and CDR2 is FQNEAQ in the germline V gene. Trimming removed 10 bases from V and 7 bases from J, with 19 bases in between.

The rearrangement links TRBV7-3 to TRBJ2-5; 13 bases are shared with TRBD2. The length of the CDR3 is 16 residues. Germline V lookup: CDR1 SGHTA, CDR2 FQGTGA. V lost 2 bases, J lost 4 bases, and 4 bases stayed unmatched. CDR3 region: CASSLSGLAGLETQYF. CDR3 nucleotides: TGTGCCAGCAGCTTATCGGGACTAGCGGGGTTAGAGACCCAGTACTTC.

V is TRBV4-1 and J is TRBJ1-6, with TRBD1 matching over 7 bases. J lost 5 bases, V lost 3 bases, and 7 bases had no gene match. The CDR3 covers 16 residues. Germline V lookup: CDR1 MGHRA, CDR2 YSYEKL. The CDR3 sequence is CASSHLPGTDNSPLHF. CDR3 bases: TGCGCCAGCAGCCACCTTCCCGGGACAGATAATTCACCCCTCCACTTT.